Presented here are 14 T cell receptor beta chains from one specimen sequenced in a study of CD8 T cells in Susac syndrome (dated by TCRdb to between 2019 and 2020). The library was prepared using the immunoSEQ multiplex PCR assay. RNA was extracted using the RNeasy kit, and about 0.45 to 1 microgram was reverse transcribed with random hexamers. TCRdb ran its own pipeline on the public reads, namely fastp trimming at Q25 and MiXCR clone calling, and kept in-frame beta chains. CDR3 protein sequences are deduplicated, and each keeps its most common genes and DNA. The sample profile shows around 120,000 distinct CDR3 sequences; about 92% of them were found once. About 0.096% of the sample belongs to the ten largest clones. The material sequenced was CD4+ T cells from PBMCs. These receptors were obtained from a human donor with multiple sclerosis.

V gene TRBV30 combines with J gene TRBJ2-3; 8 nucleotides align to TRBD1. CDR1 and CDR2 from the germline V gene are GTSNPN and SVGIG (reference sequence). The CDR3 has 12 residues. With V trimmed by 7 bases and J by 1 base, 1 base remained unmatched. CDR3 amino acids: CALGQGTDTQYF. CDR3 DNA: TGTGCCTTGGGACAGGGCACAGATACGCAGTATTTT.

J is TRBJ2-5 and V is TRBV5-4; D might be TRBD1 or TRBD2, each matching 5 bases. The V gene lost 3 bases and the J gene lost 5 bases, with 14 bases spanning the gap. The CDR3 spans 14 residues. The germline V gene encodes CDR1 SGHNT and CDR2 YYREEE (reference sequence). CDR3 in amino acids: CASSSGRDRETQYF. The CDR3 nucleotides read TGTGCCAGCAGCTCCGGACGGGACCGGGAGACCCAGTACTTC.

This chain connects TRBV18 to TRBJ1-2, with a possible D match to TRBD1 (5 bases). Germline V gives CDR1 KGHSH, CDR2 LQKENI. The CDR3 has 13 amino acids. V was cut by 2 bases and J by 6 bases, with 10 bases left in between. The DNA for the CDR3 is TGTGCCAGCTCACCAGGGGCGGCGAATGGCTACACCTTC. The encoded protein is CASSPGAANGYTF.

As DNA, the CDR3 is TGCGCCAGCAGCCTGCGCGACAGTCCTGCAGGGCATGGCTACACCTTC. Its protein is CASSLRDSPAGHGYTF. The chain uses TRBV4-1 and TRBJ1-2, with D maybe TRBD1 (5 bases). V shed 4 bases and J shed 6 bases, with 21 bases lying between them. Germline CDR1 MGHRA, CDR2 YSYEKL. This CDR3 is 16 amino acids long.

The V and J genes are TRBV28 and TRBJ2-3, with 12 bases aligning to TRBD2. CDR3 length: 16 residues. Trimming took 5 bases from V and 6 from J; bases not matched to a gene: 9. CDR1 MDHEN and CDR2 SYDVKM come from the germline V gene. CDR3 sequence: CASSRLAGATGDTQYF. CDR3 DNA sequence: TGTGCCAGCAGTCGACTAGCGGGGGCCACTGGGGATACGCAGTATTTT.

The chain carries TRBV29-1 and TRBJ1-2; D is unresolved. V was cut by 3 bases and J by 10 bases, with 15 bases left in between. This CDR3 is 12 amino acids long. Per germline, CDR1 SQVTM and CDR2 ANQGSEA. CDR3 region: CSVEGFGAPYTF. As DNA, the CDR3 is TGCAGCGTTGAGGGTTTCGGTGCGCCCTACACCTTC.

V gene TRBV4-3 combines with J gene TRBJ2-5; D gene uncertain. Germline V gene data show CDR1 as LGHNA and CDR2 as YSLEER. V was shortened by 0 bases and J by 10 bases, with 12 bases between the two germline ends. CDR3 length equals 13 residues. The CDR3 DNA follows: TGCGCCAGCAGCCAAGATCTGGCGTCAAGCCAGTACTTC. Its protein product is CASSQDLASSQYF.

The chain uses TRBV7-2 and TRBJ1-5, with D possibly matching TRBD1 (5 bases). V was shortened by 1 base and J by 3 bases, with 7 bases between the two germline ends. The CDR3 extends over 14 amino acids. The germline V gene encodes CDR1 SGHTA and CDR2 FQGNSA. For the CDR3, the DNA is TGTGCCAGCAGCTTAGGACAGTACAATCAGCCCCAGCATTTT. It specifies CASSLGQYNQPQHF.

This chain links TRBV20-1 with TRBJ2-2; D is possibly TRBD1 or TRBD2 (5 bases each). The CDR3 extends over 14 amino acids. Germline V lookup: CDR1 DFQATT, CDR2 SNEGSKA (reference sequence). Trimming stripped 1 base from V and 7 bases from J, with 13 bases between. The CDR3 DNA sequence: TGCAGTGCTAGAGTGGGCCGAGGGGACGGGGAGCTGTTTTTT. Its protein is CSARVGRGDGELFF.

The chain recombines TRBV28 with TRBJ2-7, with 9 bases that match TRBD1. The CDR3 spans 15 residues. The V and J ends lost 6 bases and 3 bases, in that order; junction bases with no gene match: 9. Germline CDR1 reads MDHEN; CDR2 reads SYDVKM. CDR3 sequence reads: CASSLPGTGNYEQYF. As DNA, the CDR3 is TGTGCCAGCAGCCTTCCCGGGACAGGGAACTACGAGCAGTACTTC.

CDR3 sequence (DNA): TGTGCCAGCAGCGCGACACTGAGGGGGAGGGATTCACCCCTCCACTTT. Amino acid sequence: CASSATLRGRDSPLHF. The chain carries TRBV9 and TRBJ1-6; D might be TRBD1 (6 bases). This CDR3 spans 16 amino acids. Germline CDR1 SGDLS, CDR2 YYNGEE. Trimming stripped 3 bases from V and 8 bases from J, with 18 bases between.

This clonotype is a singleton in its sample. V and J are TRBV18 and TRBJ1-2; unclear D gene. Deletions cut 7 bases from V and 2 bases from J, with 14 bases between. Germline CDR1 reads KGHSH; CDR2 reads LQKENI. The CDR3 consists of 14 residues. CDR3 residues: CASYFPGGNYGYTF. CDR3 nucleotides: TGTGCCAGCTATTTTCCGGGAGGGAACTATGGCTACACCTTC.

The V and J genes are TRBV4-1 and TRBJ2-7; D perhaps matches TRBD2 (5 bases). The CDR3 is 13 amino acids. Germline V gene data show CDR1 as MGHRA and CDR2 as YSYEKL. V gave up 2 bases and J gave up 2 bases, with 7 bases separating them. The CDR3 sequence is CASSQSGTYEQYF. DNA for the CDR3: TGCGCCAGCAGCCAATCGGGAACCTACGAGCAGTACTTC.

The chain carries TRBV5-1 and TRBJ2-3; 8 nucleotides line up with TRBD2. Germline loops: CDR1 SGHRS, CDR2 YFSETQ. The CDR3 is 16 residues long. V dropped 0 bases and J dropped 0; count of bases not matched to a gene: 3. The CDR3, as DNA: TGCGCCAGCAGCTTGGTGACTAGCGAAAGCACAGATACGCAGTATTTT. Translation gives CASSLVTSESTDTQYF.